Below are 30 T cell receptor beta chains sequenced from a single sample in a study of CD8+ T cells in alopecia areata. Sequencing templates came from extracted RNA that was reverse transcribed into cDNA. Some clones are missing from TCRdb's copy, which holds only in-frame ones; the method was immunoSEQ multiplex PCR. Among approximately 200,000 clones listed, 45% to 65% were seen once. Treatment defined: oral pan-JAK inhibitor, 5-10 mg twice daily. Sample: CD4+ T cells sorted from blood, taken at week 4, from a patient treated with tofacitinib. These receptors were taken from a human donor with alopecia areata.

By frequency in the sample, this clone is medium-sized. The genes are TRBV7-2 and TRBJ1-5; 7 bases align to TRBD1. CDR1 is SGHTA and CDR2 is FQGNSA in the germline V gene. V gave up 3 bases and J gave up 1 base; unmatched junction bases: 6. The CDR3 is 16 amino acids. The CDR3 reads CASSFKGAGSNQPQHF. Here the CDR3 DNA reads TGTGCCAGCAGCTTCAAGGGGGCTGGGAGCAATCAGCCCCAGCATTTT.

The gene calls are TRBV29-1 and TRBJ1-2, with D perhaps TRBD1 (5 bases). This CDR3 comprises 13 residues. V lost 4 bases to trimming and J lost 4 bases, with 13 bases between them. CDR1 SQVTM and CDR2 ANQGSEA come from the germline V gene. CDR3 residues: CSVAIGVGYGYTF. The CDR3 region has the DNA TGCAGCGTTGCAATAGGGGTCGGCTATGGCTACACCTTC.

This clone has a handful of counts. The chain is built from TRBV10-3 and TRBJ1-3, with a tentative D call TRBD1 (5 bases). The CDR3 is 13 amino acids. From germline, CDR1 is ENHRY and CDR2 SYGVKD. The V end lost 6 bases, the J end lost 7 bases, and 13 bases lay between the germline ends. CDR3 bases: TGTGCCATCAGCCCCGGGACGCGGAACACCATATATTTT. Protein: CAISPGTRNTIYF.

The V call is TRBV7-2, the J call TRBJ2-3; no definite D call. The CDR3 sequence is 15 residues long. Trimming pared 3 bases from V and 0 bases from J, leaving 10 bases between. CDR1 SGHTA and CDR2 FQGNSA come from the germline V gene. The CDR3 is CASSLDGTSTDTQYF. The CDR3 nucleotides are TGTGCCAGCAGCTTGGACGGCACGAGCACAGATACGCAGTATTTT.

CDR3 residues: CSARTGDHGYTF. CDR3 coding DNA: TGCAGCGCGAGGACAGGAGATCATGGCTACACCTTC. V and J are TRBV29-1 and TRBJ1-2; 7 positions agree with TRBD1. The CDR3 runs to 12 residues. Germline-derived CDR1 and CDR2 are SQVTM and ANQGSEA. V dropped 7 bases and J dropped 6; count of bases not matched to a gene: 8.

The chain couples TRBV7-8 to TRBJ2-3; unclear D gene. CDR1 is SGHVS, CDR2 FQNEAQ, per germline. Trimming left V 1 base short and J 0 bases short, with 8 bases between. This CDR3 is built from 15 residues. The CDR3 DNA reads as TGTGCCAGCAGCTTAGGCAAGCTAAGCACAGATACGCAGTATTTT. Its protein product is CASSLGKLSTDTQYF.

This clone has ten or more counts. This same CDR3 is encoded by further DNA sequences in the sample. This rearrangement joins TRBV25-1 to TRBJ2-3; weak D call: TRBD2 (6 bases). Germline CDR1 and CDR2: MGHDK and SYGVNS. Trimming cost V 7 bases and J 3 bases, with 8 bases left between them. This CDR3 is built from 12 residues. The DNA of the CDR3 is TGTGCCAGCAATCGGGGGACAGATACGCAGTATTTT. This gives the protein CASNRGTDTQYF. Full variable domain (missing parts from reference TRBV25-1 and TRBJ2-3): EADIYQTPRYLVIGTGKKITLECSQTMGHDKMYWYQQDPGMELHLIHYSYGVNSTEKGDLSSESTVSRIRTEHFPLTLESARPSHTSQYLCASNRGTDTQYFGPGTRLTVL.

This clone turned up a few times. The chain is built from TRBV18 and TRBJ2-1; TRBD1 matches at 7 bases. CDR1 is KGHSH and CDR2 is LQKENI in the germline V gene. This CDR3 is 16 amino acids long. V lost 3 bases, J lost 4 bases, and 9 bases stayed unmatched. The CDR3 reads CASSPSDRVLYNEQFF. CDR3 DNA: TGTGCCAGCTCACCTTCCGACAGGGTGCTTTACAATGAGCAGTTCTTC.

This clone was found a few times. Other DNA sequences in the same sample also yield this CDR3. The chain employs TRBV6-6 and TRBJ2-5; weak D call: TRBD2 (6 bases). V was shortened by 2 bases and J by 5 bases, with 6 bases between the two germline ends. This CDR3 comprises 12 residues. Germline V lookup: CDR1 MNHNY, CDR2 SVGAGI (reference sequence). CDR3: CASSYSGETQYF. In nucleotides, the CDR3 is TGTGCCAGCAGTTACAGCGGGGAGACCCAGTACTTC.

The CDR3 is CASTILRETQYF. The CDR3 DNA follows: TGTGCCAGCACCATTCTTCGCGAGACCCAGTACTTC. The genes are TRBV7-9 and TRBJ2-5; D is unclear. The CDR3 has 12 amino acids. V gave up 7 bases and J gave up 5 bases, with 11 bases separating them. Germline V lookup: CDR1 SEHNR, CDR2 FQNEAQ (reference sequence). Full variable domain (rest looked up from reference TRBV7-9 and TRBJ2-5): DTGVSQNPRHKITKRGQNVTFRCDPISEHNRLYWYRQTLGQGPEFLTYFQNEAQLEKSRLLSDRFSAERPKGSFSTLEIQRTEQGDSAMYLCASTILRETQYFGPGTRLLVL.

The chain couples TRBV6-5 to TRBJ1-2; D ambiguous. Germline V gives CDR1 MNHEY, CDR2 SVGAGI. V dropped 8 bases and J dropped 0 bases, with 16 bases sitting between them. The CDR3 consists of 15 residues. CDR3 residues: CASPGAAVPNYGYTF. The CDR3 nucleotides are TGTGCCAGCCCCGGTGCGGCAGTCCCTAACTATGGCTACACCTTC.

Only a few counts were recorded for this clone. The chain is built from TRBV30 and TRBJ1-5, with TRBD1 identical over 7 bases. Germline assignment: CDR1 GTSNPN and CDR2 SVGIG (reference sequence). V dropped 2 bases and J dropped 4; count of bases not matched to a gene: 11. The CDR3 loop spans 16 amino acids. CDR3 residues: CAWSRGPGQRNQPQHF. CDR3 nucleotide sequence: TGTGCCTGGAGTCGCGGTCCGGGACAGCGAAATCAGCCCCAGCATTTT.

This clone was seen a few times. The chain carries TRBV30 and TRBJ2-5; 8 bases agree with TRBD1. The V segment lost 0 bases and the J segment 2 bases; nucleotides outside the gene matches: 2. The CDR3 is 14 residues long. Germline V gene lookup returns CDR1 GTSNPN and CDR2 SVGIG (reference sequence). CDR3 sequence: CAWSVGQAQETQYF. The CDR3 coding sequence is TGTGCCTGGAGTGTGGGACAGGCGCAAGAGACCCAGTACTTC.

CDR3 loop: CASSETGMAYGYTF. In nucleotides, the CDR3 is TGTGCCAGCAGTGAAACAGGGATGGCCTATGGCTACACCTTC. The chain recombines TRBV2 with TRBJ1-2, with D maybe TRBD1 (6 bases). The CDR3 contains 14 residues. Trimming cost V 2 bases and J 4 bases, with 11 bases left between them. The V gene's germline CDR1 is SNHLY and CDR2 FYNNEI. Using reference TRBV2 and TRBJ1-2 for the parts outside the CDR3, the full variable domain is EPEVTQTPSHQVTQMGQEVILRCVPISNHLYFYWYRQILGQKVEFLVSFYNNEISEKSEIFDDQFSVERPDGSNFTLKIRSTKLEDSAMYFCASSETGMAYGYTFGSGTRLTVV.

V gene TRBV7-2 combines with J gene TRBJ2-1, with TRBD2 matching over 9 bases. Trimming took 0 bases from V and 4 from J; bases not matched to a gene: 7. Germline V lookup: CDR1 SGHTA, CDR2 FQGNSA. This CDR3 comprises 17 residues. The DNA for the CDR3 is TGTGCCAGCAGCTTAGCAAGGCTAGCGGGACCTTACAATGAGCAGTTCTTC. Its translation is CASSLARLAGPYNEQFF.

The chain links TRBV29-1 to TRBJ1-1, with D possibly TRBD1 on 5 matching bases. With 6 bases removed from V and 0 bases from J, the gap between germline ends came to 17 bases. CDR1 SQVTM and CDR2 ANQGSEA come from the germline V gene. The CDR3 has 15 residues. The CDR3 DNA is TGCAGCGTCCTACCCTCCGGGACGGTGAACACTGAAGCTTTCTTT. Protein sequence: CSVLPSGTVNTEAFF.

This chain uses TRBV28 with TRBJ1-5, with unresolved D. Looked up from germline, CDR1 is MDHEN and CDR2 is SYDVKM. Trimming stripped 6 bases from V and 6 bases from J, with 9 bases between. This CDR3 spans 12 amino acids. The CDR3 region has the DNA TGTGCCAGCAGCCTCTGGGGTCAGCCCCAGCATTTT. Its translation: CASSLWGQPQHF.

V and J are TRBV30 and TRBJ2-1; possibly TRBD1 or TRBD2 for D (5 bases each). The CDR3 totals 11 residues. CDR1 is GTSNPN and CDR2 is SVGIG in the germline V gene (reference sequence). The ends were cut back, 0 bases at V and 11 bases at J, with 8 bases in the middle. The CDR3 DNA reads as TGTGCCTGGAGTGTCGGGGCCAAGCAGTTCTTC. Protein: CAWSVGAKQFF.

The chain carries TRBV28 and TRBJ2-3; 11 positions match TRBD2. From germline, CDR1 is MDHEN and CDR2 SYDVKM. CDR3 length equals 12 residues. The CDR3 sequence is CTSGGGTDTQYF. The DNA for the CDR3 is TGTACTAGCGGGGGAGGCACAGATACGCAGTATTTT.

V and J are TRBV5-4 and TRBJ2-2; D is unresolved. From germline, CDR1 is SGHNT and CDR2 YYREEE (reference sequence). The CDR3 loop spans 12 amino acids. V lost 0 bases, J lost 3 bases, and 0 bases lay in between. The CDR3 sequence is CASSLDTGELFF. CDR3 nucleotides: TGTGCCAGCAGCTTGGACACCGGGGAGCTGTTTTTT.

This clone has more than one count but fewer than ten. This chain uses TRBV7-3 with TRBJ2-1; D unclear. Trimming left V 4 bases short and J 13 bases short, with 17 bases between. The CDR3 consists of 13 residues. Germline V gene lookup returns CDR1 SGHTA and CDR2 FQGTGA. CDR3 amino acids: CASSSKAKLLQFF. The DNA for the CDR3 is TGTGCCAGCAGCTCCAAGGCCAAGCTTCTTCAGTTCTTC.

V gene TRBV28 combines with J gene TRBJ1-5, with D perhaps matching TRBD1 (5 bases). V was trimmed by 3 bases and J by 4 bases, leaving 10 bases between them. This CDR3 is built from 14 residues. Germline CDR1 MDHEN, CDR2 SYDVKM. In DNA, the CDR3 is TGTGCCAGCAGTTTTCTGGGGGGAAATCAGCCCCAGCATTTT. This sequence encodes CASSFLGGNQPQHF.

CDR3 residues: CAWSNLLGQGGYTF. The CDR3 DNA reads as TGTGCCTGGAGTAACCTTCTGGGGCAGGGGGGCTACACCTTC. The genes are TRBV30 and TRBJ1-2; D is possibly TRBD1 (6 bases). CDR1 and CDR2 (germline): GTSNPN, SVGIG (reference sequence). V was cut by 2 bases and J by 8 bases, with 18 bases left in between. The CDR3 totals 14 residues.

This rearrangement joins TRBV29-1 to TRBJ1-2; 11 bases match TRBD1. This CDR3 is built from 14 residues. Germline V gene sequence: CDR1 SQVTM, CDR2 ANQGSEA. Trimming at V came to 4 bases and at J to 5 bases, leaving 6 bases not matched to a gene. CDR3 in DNA: TGCAGCGTTGCCGGACAGGGGGCTAGTTATGGCTACACCTTC. It specifies CSVAGQGASYGYTF.

This clone occurred a few times. This chain links TRBV20-1 with TRBJ2-7, with D maybe TRBD1 (5 bases). V lost 5 bases and J lost 3, with 8 bases in between. Germline V gene lookup returns CDR1 DFQATT and CDR2 SNEGSKA (reference sequence). The CDR3 sequence is 11 residues long. The CDR3 region has the DNA TGCAGTGCTCGACAGCACTACGAGCAGTACTTC. It specifies CSARQHYEQYF.

This clone was counted only a few times. The V gene is TRBV19, the J gene TRBJ2-1, with 15 bases fitting TRBD2. This CDR3 comprises 16 residues. Germline CDR1 is LNHDA and CDR2 is SQIVND (reference sequence). V gave up 5 bases and J gave up 13 bases; unmatched junction bases: 12. In DNA, the CDR3 is TGTGCCAGTAGTGCCTCCGGACTAGCGGGGGGGACGGGACAGTTCTTC. It is translated as CASSASGLAGGTGQFF.

This chain uses TRBV11-1 with TRBJ2-2; D gene ambiguous. V was shortened by 2 bases and J by 1 base, with 5 bases between the two germline ends. In germline, CDR1 is SGHAT, CDR2 FQDESV (reference sequence). The CDR3 sequence is 14 residues long. Here the CDR3 DNA reads TGTGCCAGCAGCTTACAGGAGAACACCGGGGAGCTGTTTTTT. Translated: CASSLQENTGELFF. Full variable domain (outside the CDR3, taken from reference TRBV11-1 and TRBJ2-2): EAEVAQSPRYKITEKSQAVAFWCDPISGHATLYWYRQILGQGPELLVQFQDESVVDDSQLPKDRFSAERLKGVDSTLKIQPAELGDSAMYLCASSLQENTGELFFGEGSRLTVL.

This chain joins TRBV6-5 and TRBJ2-3; D perhaps matches TRBD1 (5 bases). The germline CDR1 and CDR2 sequences are MNHEY and SVGAGI. The length of the CDR3 is 14 residues. The germline V and J ends were trimmed by 2 bases and 0 bases, with 6 bases remaining between them. The chain's CDR3 is CASSYQGSTDTQYF. The CDR3, as DNA: TGTGCCAGCAGTTACCAGGGAAGCACAGATACGCAGTATTTT.

This chain uses TRBV18 with TRBJ1-6; D is possibly TRBD1 (5 bases). V was clipped by 4 bases and J by 0 bases, with 13 bases between them. CDR3 length: 17 residues. The germline gives CDR1 KGHSH, CDR2 LQKENI. DNA for the CDR3: TGTGCCAGCTCACTTTCGAGGGGAGGCTCCTATAATTCACCCCTCCACTTT. Encoded protein: CASSLSRGGSYNSPLHF.

This clone came up many times. This chain connects TRBV7-2 to TRBJ2-7; TRBD1 agrees at 8 bases. Trimming removed 5 bases from V and 0 bases from J; junction bases left unmatched: 6. This CDR3 region has 15 residues. Germline V gives CDR1 SGHTA, CDR2 FQGNSA. CDR3 bases: TGTGCCAGCAGCGCAGGGACAGGACGCTCCTACGAGCAGTACTTC. This encodes CASSAGTGRSYEQYF.